This T cell receptor (beta chain) was captured by sequencing in a study of T cell repertoires in cytomegalovirus infection. This clonotype was detected many times. V was shortened by 0 bases and J by 7 bases, with 7 bases between the two germline ends. This CDR3 comprises 13 residues. CDR1 is SGHTA and CDR2 is FQGNSA in the germline V gene. From the reads, TCRdb called clonotypes with MiXCR, one entry per CDR3 protein. The sample holds around 300,000 distinct CDR3 sequences, 8% to 9.5% seen once. Sequencing input: PBMCs. The sequence derives from a human donor in good health (CMV status not recorded). Some clones in this sample may be carry-over from other donors' samples. The chain employs TRBV7-2 and TRBJ1-5; D is ambiguous. The CDR3 here is CASSLAPNQPQHF. The DNA for the CDR3 is TGTGCCAGCAGCTTAGCGCCCAACCAGCCCCAGCATTTT.